This T cell receptor (beta chain) derives from a study of shared clonotypes between healthy human individuals. Study-level information: Three plates each covered CD4 naive and memory; CD8 naive two, CD8 memory one.

CDR3 length: 14 amino acids. Germline values: CDR1 SGHAT, CDR2 FQNNGV. TCRdb keeps only in-frame clones here, not all; method: immunoSEQ multiplex PCR. The data show 2 million to 3 million clones, around nine tenths seen once. Study observations and caveats: A small donor pool kept down the genetic and exposure-history diversity that was represented.

As for this clone: Its antigen is unidentified.

Source material: naive CD4+ T cells sorted from blood. Noted subset: CD45RA+ positively selected. The TCR was taken from a man between 18 and 29 years old in good health. The chain carries TRBV11-2 and TRBJ2-5, with D unclear. TRBJ2-7 explains the end of the DNA better; the J call may be wrong. DNA for the CDR3: TGTGCCAGCAGCCGATCCTCTGAAAGGAACGAGCAGTACTTC. Translated, it gives CASSRSSERNEQYF.